The 18 T cell receptor beta chains below were found in one sample sequenced in a study of CD4+ T cells in melanoma. The protocol was immunoSEQ multiplex PCR, while the TCRdb copy is restricted to in-frame clones and leaves out a portion. The top ten hold approximately 10% of the sample, which has about 50,000 clones, 75% to 90% seen once. Sequenced sample: peripheral blood. The receptors were gathered from a human donor with melanoma.

This chain links TRBV5-8 with TRBJ2-7, with TRBD1 matching over 7 bases. The CDR3 has 14 residues. The germline V gene encodes CDR1 SGHTS and CDR2 YDEGEE. The junction had 5 bases not matched to a gene; V was cut back by 4 bases and J by 1 base. DNA of the CDR3: TGTGCCAGCAGCCCGCGGACAGGTTCCTACGAGCAGTACTTC. This encodes CASSPRTGSYEQYF.

The CDR3 region is CASSQAPGTGFNEQFF. In DNA form, the CDR3 reads TGTGCCAGCAGCCAAGCCCCCGGGACAGGGTTCAATGAGCAGTTCTTC. The chain has TRBV14 and TRBJ2-1; 9 positions match TRBD1. The CDR3 spans 16 residues. The germline gives CDR1 SGHDN, CDR2 FVKESK. V was clipped by 1 base and J by 6 bases; unmatched bases: 7. The full variable domain, rest sourced from reference TRBV14 and TRBJ2-1, is EAGVTQFPSHSVIEKGQTVTLRCDPISGHDNLYWYRRVMGKEIKFLLHFVKESKQDESGMPNNRFLAERTGGTYSTLKVQPAELEDSGVYFCASSQAPGTGFNEQFFGPGTRLTVL.

This rearrangement joins TRBV14 to TRBJ2-5, with D maybe TRBD1 (7 bases). Germline CDR1 SGHDN, CDR2 FVKESK. The CDR3 covers 16 residues. Trimming took 1 base from V and 2 from J, leaving 14 bases between them. The CDR3 spells CASSQVGRGAQETQYF. The CDR3 DNA reads as TGTGCCAGCAGCCAAGTTGGCAGGGGGGCACAAGAGACCCAGTACTTC. Full variable domain (missing parts from reference TRBV14 and TRBJ2-5): EAGVTQFPSHSVIEKGQTVTLRCDPISGHDNLYWYRRVMGKEIKFLLHFVKESKQDESGMPNNRFLAERTGGTYSTLKVQPAELEDSGVYFCASSQVGRGAQETQYFGPGTRLLVL.

V and J are TRBV11-1 and TRBJ1-1; D not certain. The CDR3 runs 15 residues. Trimming pared 3 bases from V and 1 base from J, leaving 12 bases between. Germline V gene lookup returns CDR1 SGHAT and CDR2 FQDESV (reference sequence). The CDR3 loop reads CASSFNPLGNTEAFF. The CDR3 coding sequence is TGTGCCAGCAGCTTTAACCCGCTAGGGAACACTGAAGCTTTCTTT.

The chain employs TRBV19 and TRBJ1-2; D is ambiguous. The germline gives CDR1 LNHDA, CDR2 SQIVND (reference sequence). V shed 3 bases and J shed 3 bases, with 17 bases lying between them. CDR3 length: 16 amino acids. The CDR3 reads CASSIYATGGYYGYTF. The CDR3 DNA follows: TGTGCCAGTAGTATCTATGCAACGGGAGGCTACTATGGCTACACCTTC.

The chain carries TRBV7-2 and TRBJ2-5; D is undetermined. CDR1 and CDR2 from the germline V gene are SGHTA and FQGNSA. Trimming shortened V by 5 bases and J by 2 bases, and 12 bases separated the two germline ends. The CDR3 runs 14 residues. CDR3 residues: CASSPAGEQETQYF. The CDR3 DNA is TGTGCCAGCAGCCCAGCTGGCGAGCAAGAGACCCAGTACTTC.

The chain has TRBV29-1 and TRBJ1-1; D call uncertain. The CDR3 is made up of 14 amino acids. V lost 6 bases, J lost 6 bases, and 20 bases lay in between. Germline CDR1 reads SQVTM; CDR2 reads ANQGSEA. The CDR3 loop reads CSVVSHQHLAEAFF. The CDR3 DNA reads TGCAGCGTGGTTTCACACCAGCACCTTGCTGAAGCTTTCTTT.

This chain's CDR3 is CASSSVTGGDYGYTF. CDR3 in DNA: TGTGCCAGCAGCTCAGTGACAGGGGGCGACTATGGCTACACCTTC. This rearrangement joins TRBV7-9 to TRBJ1-2; 10 positions match TRBD1. The CDR3 contains 15 residues. Unmatched junction bases numbered 5, after V lost 4 bases and J lost 3 bases. The germline V gene encodes CDR1 SEHNR and CDR2 FQNEAQ (reference sequence).

This chain joins TRBV11-2 and TRBJ2-3, with D unresolved. The V end was cut by 1 base, the J end by 0 bases, with 11 bases between. The germline V gene encodes CDR1 SGHAT and CDR2 FQNNGV. CDR3 length: 16 residues. The CDR3 DNA reads TGTGCCAGCAGCTTAGGTTATGTCTCTAGCACAGATACGCAGTATTTT. Translation: CASSLGYVSSTDTQYF.

V gene TRBV18 combines with J gene TRBJ2-3, with D possibly TRBD1 on 5 matching bases. CDR1 KGHSH and CDR2 LQKENI come from the germline V gene. Between the trimmed V and J ends, which lost 0 bases and 2 bases, there was a span of 9 bases. The CDR3 has 15 amino acids. DNA of the CDR3: TGTGCCAGCTCACCACCGGCGGACACCACAGATACGCAGTATTTT. It is translated as CASSPPADTTDTQYF.

V is TRBV7-9 and J is TRBJ2-5; 9 bases line up with TRBD2. CDR1 SEHNR and CDR2 FQNEAQ come from the germline V gene (reference sequence). The CDR3 has 15 residues. The junction had 5 bases not matched to a gene; V was cut back by 1 base and J by 5 bases. The CDR3 sequence: CASSLDLAGRETQYF. The CDR3 coding sequence is TGTGCCAGCAGCTTAGACCTAGCGGGGCGGGAGACCCAGTACTTC. Filled out from reference TRBV7-9 and TRBJ2-5, the complete variable domain reads DTGVSQNPRHKITKRGQNVTFRCDPISEHNRLYWYRQTLGQGPEFLTYFQNEAQLEKSRLLSDRFSAERPKGSFSTLEIQRTEQGDSAMYLCASSLDLAGRETQYFGPGTRLLVL.

The V gene is TRBV30, the J gene TRBJ1-6; D perhaps matches TRBD1 (5 bases). Deletions cut 0 bases from V and 10 bases from J, with 13 bases between. This CDR3 is 14 amino acids long. CDR1 and CDR2 from the germline V gene are GTSNPN and SVGIG (reference sequence). Here the CDR3 reads CAWSVLGGGSPLHF. The CDR3 DNA reads TGTGCCTGGAGTGTGCTGGGGGGTGGATCACCCCTCCACTTT.

The rearrangement joins TRBV5-1 to TRBJ2-7; 10 positions agree with TRBD1. This CDR3 has 14 amino acids. Unmatched junction bases numbered 6, after V lost 3 bases and J lost 6 bases. Germline V gene sequence: CDR1 SGHRS, CDR2 YFSETQ. CDR3 residues: CASSSSGQGLEQYF. CDR3 sequence (DNA): TGCGCCAGCAGCTCATCGGGACAGGGGCTCGAGCAGTACTTC.

J is TRBJ2-7 and V is TRBV7-8; no firm D call. The germline gives CDR1 SGHVS, CDR2 FQNEAQ. V was cut by 5 bases and J by 2 bases, with 7 bases left in between. The CDR3 extends over 12 amino acids. The CDR3 is CASSTFTYEQYF. The CDR3 DNA sequence: TGTGCCAGCAGCACCTTCACCTACGAGCAGTACTTC.

The chain links TRBV9 to TRBJ2-1, with TRBD2 identical over 8 bases. This CDR3 has 16 residues. Germline CDR1 is SGDLS and CDR2 is YYNGEE. Unmatched junction bases numbered 2, after V lost 0 bases and J lost 0 bases. The CDR3 protein is CASSVVSGSSYNEQFF. Written as DNA, the CDR3 is TGTGCCAGCAGCGTAGTAAGCGGGAGCTCCTACAATGAGCAGTTCTTC.

This clone was seen once. The chain carries TRBV29-1 and TRBJ2-5; D may match TRBD1 or TRBD2 (7 bases each). The end of the DNA is better explained by TRBJ2-7, so the J call may be wrong. CDR1 is SQVTM, CDR2 ANQGSEA, per germline. The length of the CDR3 is 15 residues. CDR3 loop: CSVETPGGGNYEQYF. The CDR3, as DNA: TGCAGCGTTGAGACCCCAGGGGGGGGAAACTACGAGCAGTACTTC.

This chain connects TRBV11-2 to TRBJ1-4; D perhaps matches TRBD1 (5 bases). In germline, CDR1 is SGHAT, CDR2 FQNNGV. This CDR3 is built from 15 residues. Trimming removed 9 bases at V and 0 bases at J, with 14 bases between. Here the CDR3 DNA reads TGTGCCAGTAGAAAGGGGTTGGCAACTAATGAAAAACTGTTTTTT. This gives the protein CASRKGLATNEKLFF.

The genes are TRBV7-2 and TRBJ2-1; D remains ambiguous. Trimming stripped 1 base from V and 10 bases from J, with 8 bases between. Germline loops: CDR1 SGHTA, CDR2 FQGNSA. This CDR3 has 12 residues. The CDR3 loop reads CASSLDVGEQFF. Here the CDR3 DNA reads TGTGCCAGCAGCTTAGATGTAGGAGAGCAGTTCTTC.